Presented here are 8 T cell receptor beta chains from one specimen sequenced in a study of OX40 agonist ivuxolimab in advanced cancers. The method was immunoSEQ multiplex PCR; TCRdb's version includes in-frame clones alone and lacks a portion of them. The data show some 90,000 clones, 87% seen once. This specimen was CD4+ or CD8+ T cells sorted from blood, taken in a trial of the OX40 agonist ivuxolimab. The receptor source for this set is an adult with an advanced solid tumor such as melanoma, head and neck, liver or kidney cancer.

The chain employs TRBV5-1 and TRBJ2-5; possible D gene TRBD1, 6 bases. Germline assignment: CDR1 SGHRS and CDR2 YFSETQ. The CDR3 runs 14 residues. V lost 4 bases and J 10 bases, leaving 20 bases between the germline ends. The CDR3 protein is CASSQSQGLFLQYF. CDR3 sequence (DNA): TGCGCCAGCAGCCAGTCACAGGGTTTGTTTCTCCAGTACTTC.

This clone was counted a few times. The CDR3 region has the DNA TGTGCCAGCAGCACGGGTAACTATGGCTACACCTTC. It specifies CASSTGNYGYTF. This chain connects TRBV27 to TRBJ1-2; D not certain. Trimming pared 6 bases from V and 1 base from J, leaving 6 bases between. The CDR3 totals 12 residues. Germline-derived CDR1 and CDR2 are MNHEY and SMNVEV (reference sequence).

This chain joins TRBV27 and TRBJ2-5; 8 bases fit TRBD1. V was pared by 6 bases and J by 2 bases, with 8 bases of the junction left unmatched. The CDR3 extends over 15 amino acids. Looked up from germline, CDR1 is MNHEY and CDR2 is SMNVEV (reference sequence). CDR3 DNA: TGTGCCAGCAGGCGAAGACAGGGGTATCAAGAGACCCAGTACTTC. Its translation: CASRRRQGYQETQYF.

The J gene is TRBJ2-1, the V gene TRBV5-4; 9 bases match TRBD2. Losses at the gene ends were 4 bases for V and 7 bases for J; bases not matched to a gene: 6. CDR3 length: 14 amino acids. Germline CDR1 is SGHNT and CDR2 is YYREEE (reference sequence). The CDR3 region is CASSQAGGRNEQFF. For the CDR3, the DNA is TGTGCCAGCAGCCAAGCGGGAGGCCGGAATGAGCAGTTCTTC.

This sequence joins TRBV7-2 and TRBJ1-2, with D tentatively TRBD1 (5 bases). This CDR3 spans 14 amino acids. Trimming cost V 0 bases and J 6 bases, with 11 bases left between them. Germline V CDR1 and CDR2: SGHTA, FQGNSA. In DNA, the CDR3 is TGTGCCAGCAGCTTAGCAGACAGTCCGAATGGCTACACCTTC. Amino acid sequence: CASSLADSPNGYTF. Full variable domain (outside the CDR3, taken from reference TRBV7-2 and TRBJ1-2): GAGVSQSPSNKVTEKGKDVELRCDPISGHTALYWYRQSLGQGLEFLIYFQGNSAPDKSGLPSDRFSAERTGGSVSTLTIQRTQQEDSAVYLCASSLADSPNGYTFGSGTRLTVV.

The gene calls are TRBV30 and TRBJ1-2; D call uncertain. V dropped 3 bases and J dropped 0 bases, with 14 bases sitting between them. This CDR3 is 15 amino acids long. CDR1 and CDR2 (germline): GTSNPN, SVGIG (reference sequence). The chain's CDR3 is CAWSQREGSNYGYTF. In DNA form, the CDR3 reads TGTGCCTGGAGCCAAAGGGAGGGCTCTAACTATGGCTACACCTTC.

In this sample, this clone turned up once. The V and J genes are TRBV27 and TRBJ2-1; 13 bases agree with TRBD2. Germline lookup yields CDR1 MNHEY and CDR2 SMNVEV (reference sequence). Unmatched junction bases numbered 10, after V lost 5 bases and J lost 9 bases. The CDR3 runs to 16 residues. The chain's CDR3 is CASSQRGTSGIGEQFF. CDR3 nucleotide sequence: TGTGCCAGCAGTCAACGCGGGACTAGCGGGATTGGTGAGCAGTTCTTC.

J is TRBJ2-3 and V is TRBV10-3, with D unresolved. Deletions cut 5 bases from V and 3 bases from J, with 3 bases between. This CDR3 spans 11 amino acids. Per the germline V gene, CDR1 is ENHRY and CDR2 is SYGVKD. Here the CDR3 reads CAISTTDTQYF. DNA for the CDR3: TGTGCCATCAGTACTACAGATACGCAGTATTTT.